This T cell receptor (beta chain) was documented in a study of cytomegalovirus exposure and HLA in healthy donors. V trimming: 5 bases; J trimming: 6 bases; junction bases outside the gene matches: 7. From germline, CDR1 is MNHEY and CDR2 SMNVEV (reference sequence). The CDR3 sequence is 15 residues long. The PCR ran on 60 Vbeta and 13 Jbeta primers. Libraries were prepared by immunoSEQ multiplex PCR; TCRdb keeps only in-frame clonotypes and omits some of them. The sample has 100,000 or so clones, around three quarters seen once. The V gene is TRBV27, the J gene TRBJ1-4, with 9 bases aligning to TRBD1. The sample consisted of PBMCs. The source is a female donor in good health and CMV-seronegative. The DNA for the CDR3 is TGTGCCAGCAGTGTAGCGGGACAGGGTTATGAAAAACTGTTTTTT. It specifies CASSVAGQGYEKLFF.